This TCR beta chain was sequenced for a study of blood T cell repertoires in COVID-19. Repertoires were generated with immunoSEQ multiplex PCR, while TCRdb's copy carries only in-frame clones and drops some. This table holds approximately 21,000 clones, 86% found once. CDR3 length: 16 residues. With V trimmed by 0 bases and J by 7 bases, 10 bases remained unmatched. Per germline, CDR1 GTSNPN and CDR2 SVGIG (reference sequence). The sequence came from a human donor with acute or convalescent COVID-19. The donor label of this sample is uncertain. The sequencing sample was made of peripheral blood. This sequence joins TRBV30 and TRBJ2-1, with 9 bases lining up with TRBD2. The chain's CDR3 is CAWSVLAGGPSNEQFF. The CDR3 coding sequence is TGTGCCTGGAGTGTCTTGGCGGGAGGGCCGTCAAATGAGCAGTTCTTC.